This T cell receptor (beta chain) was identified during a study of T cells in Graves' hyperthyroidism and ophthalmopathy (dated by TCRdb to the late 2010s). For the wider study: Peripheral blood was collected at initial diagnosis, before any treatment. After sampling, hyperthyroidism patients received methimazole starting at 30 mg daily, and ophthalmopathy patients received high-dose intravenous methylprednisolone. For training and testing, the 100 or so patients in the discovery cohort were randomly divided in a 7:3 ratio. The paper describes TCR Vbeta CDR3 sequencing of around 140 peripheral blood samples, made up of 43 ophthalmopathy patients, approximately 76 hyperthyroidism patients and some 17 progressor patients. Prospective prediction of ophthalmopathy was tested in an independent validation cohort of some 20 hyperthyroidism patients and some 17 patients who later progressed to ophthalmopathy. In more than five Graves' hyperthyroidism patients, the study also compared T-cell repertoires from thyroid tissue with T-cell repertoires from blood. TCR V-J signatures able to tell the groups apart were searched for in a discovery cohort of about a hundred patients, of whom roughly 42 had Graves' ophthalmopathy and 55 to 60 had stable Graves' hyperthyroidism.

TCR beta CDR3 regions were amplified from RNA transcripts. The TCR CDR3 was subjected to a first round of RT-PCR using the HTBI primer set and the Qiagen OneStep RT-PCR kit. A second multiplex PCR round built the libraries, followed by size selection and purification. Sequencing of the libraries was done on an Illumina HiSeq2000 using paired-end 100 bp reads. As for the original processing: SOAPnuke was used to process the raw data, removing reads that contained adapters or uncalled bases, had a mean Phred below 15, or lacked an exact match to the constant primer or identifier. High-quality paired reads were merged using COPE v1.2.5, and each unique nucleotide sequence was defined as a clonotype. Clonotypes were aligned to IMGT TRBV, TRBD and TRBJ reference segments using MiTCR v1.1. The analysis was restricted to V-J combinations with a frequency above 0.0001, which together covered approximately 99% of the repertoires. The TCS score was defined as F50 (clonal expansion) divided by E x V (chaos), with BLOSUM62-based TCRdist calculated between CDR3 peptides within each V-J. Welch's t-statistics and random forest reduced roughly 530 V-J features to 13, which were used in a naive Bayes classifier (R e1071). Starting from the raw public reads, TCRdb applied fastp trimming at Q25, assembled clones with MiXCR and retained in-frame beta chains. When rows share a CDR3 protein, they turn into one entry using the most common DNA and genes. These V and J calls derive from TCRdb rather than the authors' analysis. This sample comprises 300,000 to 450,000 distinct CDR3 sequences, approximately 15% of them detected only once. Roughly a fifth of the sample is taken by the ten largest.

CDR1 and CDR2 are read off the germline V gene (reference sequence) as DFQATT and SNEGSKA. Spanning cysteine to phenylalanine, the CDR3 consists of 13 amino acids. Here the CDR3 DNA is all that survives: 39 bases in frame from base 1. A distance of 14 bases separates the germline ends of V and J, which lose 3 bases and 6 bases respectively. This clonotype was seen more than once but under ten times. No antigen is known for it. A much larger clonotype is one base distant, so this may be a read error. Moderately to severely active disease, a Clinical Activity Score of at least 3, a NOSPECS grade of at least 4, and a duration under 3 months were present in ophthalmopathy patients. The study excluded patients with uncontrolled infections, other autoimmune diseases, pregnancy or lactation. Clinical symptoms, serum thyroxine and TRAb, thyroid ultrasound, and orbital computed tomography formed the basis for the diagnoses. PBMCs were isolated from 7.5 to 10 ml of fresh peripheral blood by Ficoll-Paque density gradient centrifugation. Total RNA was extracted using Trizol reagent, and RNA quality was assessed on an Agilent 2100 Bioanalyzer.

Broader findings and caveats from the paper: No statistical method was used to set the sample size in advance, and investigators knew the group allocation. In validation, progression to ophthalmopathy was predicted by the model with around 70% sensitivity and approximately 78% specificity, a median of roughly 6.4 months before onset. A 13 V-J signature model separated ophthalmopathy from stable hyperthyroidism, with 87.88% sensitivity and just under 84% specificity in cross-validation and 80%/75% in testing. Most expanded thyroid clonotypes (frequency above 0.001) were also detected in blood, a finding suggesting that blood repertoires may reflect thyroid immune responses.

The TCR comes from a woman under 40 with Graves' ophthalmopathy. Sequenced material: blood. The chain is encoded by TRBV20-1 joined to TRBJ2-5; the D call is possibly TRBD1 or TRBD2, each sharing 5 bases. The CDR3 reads CSASQTGQKTQYF. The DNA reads TGCAGTGCTAGCCAGACGGGGCAAAAGACCCAGTACTTC.